The clone carrying this T cell receptor beta chain appeared a few times. Its antigen is unidentified. The same CDR3 can be traced to other DNA sequences in this sample. These data come from a study of CD8+ T cells in alopecia areata. Whole-study results and caveats: Clonality was higher in lesional than normal scalp, especially in alopecia totalis/universalis.

Stated treatment: oral pan-JAK inhibitor, 5-10 mg twice daily. The CDR3 extends over 11 amino acids. V gave up 0 bases and J gave up 8 bases, with 7 bases separating them. Looked up from germline, CDR1 is GTSNPN and CDR2 is SVGIG (reference sequence). Extraction of RNA preceded its reverse transcription into cDNA, which served as the sequencing template. Method: immunoSEQ multiplex PCR; TCRdb's copy keeps in-frame clones and lacks some. The sample comprises approximately 180,000 clones, roughly three fifths of which are singletons, and 1.3% rests with the top ten. The sample in question was CD4+ T cells sorted from blood, obtained at roughly week 49, from a patient treated with tofacitinib. The TCR was taken from a human donor with alopecia areata. The chain is built from TRBV30 and TRBJ1-1; D is unresolved. The CDR3 loop is CAWSVLGEAFF. CDR3 sequence (DNA): TGTGCCTGGAGTGTTTTAGGAGAAGCTTTCTTT.